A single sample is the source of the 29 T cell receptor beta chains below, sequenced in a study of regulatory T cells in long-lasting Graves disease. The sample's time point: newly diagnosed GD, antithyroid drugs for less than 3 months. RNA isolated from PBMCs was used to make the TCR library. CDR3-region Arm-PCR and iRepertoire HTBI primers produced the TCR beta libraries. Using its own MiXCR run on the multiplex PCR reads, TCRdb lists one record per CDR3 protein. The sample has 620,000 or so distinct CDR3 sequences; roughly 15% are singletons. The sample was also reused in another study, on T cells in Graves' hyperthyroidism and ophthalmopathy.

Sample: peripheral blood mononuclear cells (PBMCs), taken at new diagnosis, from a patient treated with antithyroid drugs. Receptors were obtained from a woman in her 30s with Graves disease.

DNA of the CDR3: TGTGCCAGCAGCCCCCGGGACAGGGGGCGCCGATACGAGCAGTACTTC. Its protein product is CASSPRDRGRRYEQYF. The rearrangement links TRBV14 to TRBJ2-7; 12 bases are shared with TRBD1. The CDR3 runs 16 residues. Germline V gene lookup returns CDR1 SGHDN and CDR2 FVKESK. V dropped 4 bases and J dropped 4; count of bases not matched to a gene: 8.

This CDR3 is CASSEAAGRDGYTF. DNA of the CDR3: TGTGCCAGCAGTGAAGCCGCAGGGAGAGATGGCTACACCTTC. This chain joins TRBV6-1 and TRBJ1-2; a weak D match, TRBD1 (5 bases). V was cut by 0 bases and J by 6 bases, with 11 bases left in between. The CDR3 length is 14 residues. In germline, CDR1 is MNHNS, CDR2 SASEGT.

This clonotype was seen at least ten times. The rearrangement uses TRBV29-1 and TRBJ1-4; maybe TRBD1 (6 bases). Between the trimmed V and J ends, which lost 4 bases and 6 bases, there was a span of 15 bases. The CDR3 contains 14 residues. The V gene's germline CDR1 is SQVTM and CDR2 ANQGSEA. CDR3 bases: TGCAGCGTTGGGATTACGGGGGCTGATGAAAAACTGTTTTTT. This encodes CSVGITGADEKLFF.

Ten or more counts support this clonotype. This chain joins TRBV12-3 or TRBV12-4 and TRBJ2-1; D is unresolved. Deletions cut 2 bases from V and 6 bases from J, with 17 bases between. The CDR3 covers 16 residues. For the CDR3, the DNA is TGTGCCAGCAGTTTACGTTCGCGCGCACAAGGCAATGAGCAGTTCTTC. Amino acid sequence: CASSLRSRAQGNEQFF.

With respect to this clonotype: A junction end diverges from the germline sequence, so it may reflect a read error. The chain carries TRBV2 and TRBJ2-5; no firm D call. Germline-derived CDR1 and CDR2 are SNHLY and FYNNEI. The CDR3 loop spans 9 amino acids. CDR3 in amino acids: CASSPMSGF. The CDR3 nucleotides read TGTGCCAGCAGTCCGATGTCAGGCTTC.

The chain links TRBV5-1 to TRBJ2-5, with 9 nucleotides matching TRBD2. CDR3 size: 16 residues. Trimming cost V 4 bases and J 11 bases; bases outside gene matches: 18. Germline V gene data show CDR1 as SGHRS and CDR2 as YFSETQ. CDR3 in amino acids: CASSTLQRGAYNEQYF. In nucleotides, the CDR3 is TGCGCCAGCAGCACACTTCAGCGGGGGGCCTACAATGAGCAGTACTTC.

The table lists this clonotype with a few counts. The DNA of the CDR3 is TGTGCCTGGAGTTCCACAGGGCGGGGGCGAGCCTCCTACAATGAGCAGTTCTTC. Protein: CAWSSTGRGRASYNEQFF. The chain carries TRBV30 and TRBJ2-1, with a tentative D call TRBD2 (7 bases). The germline gives CDR1 GTSNPN, CDR2 SVGIG (reference sequence). This CDR3 spans 18 amino acids. The V gene lost 2 bases and the J gene lost 0 bases, with 20 bases spanning the gap.

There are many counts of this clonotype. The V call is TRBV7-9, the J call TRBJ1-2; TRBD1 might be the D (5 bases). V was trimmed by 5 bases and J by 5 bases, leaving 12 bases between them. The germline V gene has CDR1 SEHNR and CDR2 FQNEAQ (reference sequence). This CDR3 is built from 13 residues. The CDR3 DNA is TGTGCCAGCAGCCATGGGGGGGGATATGGCTACACCTTC. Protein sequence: CASSHGGGYGYTF.

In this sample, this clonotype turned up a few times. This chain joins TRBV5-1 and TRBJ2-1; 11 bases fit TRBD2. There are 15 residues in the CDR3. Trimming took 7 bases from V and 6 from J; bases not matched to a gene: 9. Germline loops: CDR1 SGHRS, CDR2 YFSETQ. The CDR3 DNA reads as TGCGCCAGCGGAGATAGCGGGAGGGCCGGCAATGAGCAGTTCTTC. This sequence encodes CASGDSGRAGNEQFF.

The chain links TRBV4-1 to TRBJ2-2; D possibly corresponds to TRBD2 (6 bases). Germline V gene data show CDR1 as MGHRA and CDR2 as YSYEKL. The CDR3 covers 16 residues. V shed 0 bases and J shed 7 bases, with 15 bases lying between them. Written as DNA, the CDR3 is TGCGCCAGCAGCCAAGAGGCACCCGGGGGACTCGGGGAGCTGTTTTTT. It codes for CASSQEAPGGLGELFF.

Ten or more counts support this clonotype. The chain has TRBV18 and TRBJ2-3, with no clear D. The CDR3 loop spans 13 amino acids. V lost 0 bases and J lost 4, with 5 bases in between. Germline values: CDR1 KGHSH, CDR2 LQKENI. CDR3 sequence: CASSPPTADTQYF. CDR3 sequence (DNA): TGTGCCAGCTCACCACCGACGGCAGATACGCAGTATTTT.

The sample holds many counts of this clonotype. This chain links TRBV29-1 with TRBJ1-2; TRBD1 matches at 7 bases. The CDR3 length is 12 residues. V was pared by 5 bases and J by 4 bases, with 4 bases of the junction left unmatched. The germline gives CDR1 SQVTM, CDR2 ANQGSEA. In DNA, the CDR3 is TGCAGCGTTCGGGAGGGGGCCTATGGCTACACCTTC. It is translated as CSVREGAYGYTF.

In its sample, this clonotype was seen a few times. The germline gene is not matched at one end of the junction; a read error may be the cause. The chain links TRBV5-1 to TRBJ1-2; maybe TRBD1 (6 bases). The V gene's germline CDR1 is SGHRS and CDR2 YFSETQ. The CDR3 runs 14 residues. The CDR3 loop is CASSKGEANYGYIF. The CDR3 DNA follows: TGCGCCAGCTCAAAGGGGGAGGCTAACTATGGCTACATCTTC.

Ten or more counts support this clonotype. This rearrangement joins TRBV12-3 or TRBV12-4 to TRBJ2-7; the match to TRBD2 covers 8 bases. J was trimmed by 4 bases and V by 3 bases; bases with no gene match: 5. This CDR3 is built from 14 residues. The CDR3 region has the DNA TGTGCCAGCAGTTTCGGGGGGGCTTGGTACGAGCAGTACTTC. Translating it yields CASSFGGAWYEQYF.

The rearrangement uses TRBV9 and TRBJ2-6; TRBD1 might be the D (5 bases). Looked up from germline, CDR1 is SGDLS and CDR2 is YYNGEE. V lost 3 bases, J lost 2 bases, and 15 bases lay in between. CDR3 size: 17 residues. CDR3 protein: CASSDGAVKTGANVLTF. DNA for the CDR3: TGTGCCAGCAGCGATGGGGCAGTGAAAACTGGGGCCAACGTCCTGACTTTC.

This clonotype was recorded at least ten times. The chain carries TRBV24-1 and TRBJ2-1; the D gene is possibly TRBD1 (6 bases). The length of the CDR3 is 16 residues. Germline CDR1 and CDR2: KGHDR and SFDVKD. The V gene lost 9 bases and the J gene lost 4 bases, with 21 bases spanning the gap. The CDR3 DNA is TGTGCCACCGGGAGCTCCCGGGACAATTCGTACAATGAGCAGTTCTTC. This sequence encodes CATGSSRDNSYNEQFF.

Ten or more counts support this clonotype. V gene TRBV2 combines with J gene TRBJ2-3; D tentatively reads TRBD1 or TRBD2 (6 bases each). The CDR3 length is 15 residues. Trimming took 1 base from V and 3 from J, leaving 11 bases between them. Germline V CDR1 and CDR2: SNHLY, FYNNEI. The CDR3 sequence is CASSEGGAGTDTQYF. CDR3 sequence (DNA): TGTGCCAGCAGTGAAGGGGGGGCTGGAACAGATACGCAGTATTTT.

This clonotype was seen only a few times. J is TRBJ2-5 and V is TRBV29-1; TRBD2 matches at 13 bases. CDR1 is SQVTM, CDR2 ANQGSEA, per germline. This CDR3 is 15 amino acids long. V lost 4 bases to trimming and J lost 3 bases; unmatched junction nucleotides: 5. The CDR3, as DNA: TGCAGCGTTGCTGGACTAGCGGGAGTAGAAGAGACCCAGTACTTC. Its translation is CSVAGLAGVEETQYF. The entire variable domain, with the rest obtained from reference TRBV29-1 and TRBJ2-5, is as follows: SAVISQKPSRDICQRGTSLTIQCQVDSQVTMMFWYRQQPGQSLTLIATANQGSEATYESGFVIDKFPISRPNLTFSTLTVSNMSPEDSSIYLCSVAGLAGVEETQYFGPGTRLLVL.

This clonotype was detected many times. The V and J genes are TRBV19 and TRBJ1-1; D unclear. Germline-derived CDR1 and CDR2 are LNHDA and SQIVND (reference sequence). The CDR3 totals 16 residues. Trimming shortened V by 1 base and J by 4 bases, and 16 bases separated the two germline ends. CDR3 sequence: CASSIAAAGRSTEAFF. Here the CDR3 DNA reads TGTGCCAGTAGTATAGCGGCGGCCGGGAGGAGCACTGAAGCTTTCTTT.

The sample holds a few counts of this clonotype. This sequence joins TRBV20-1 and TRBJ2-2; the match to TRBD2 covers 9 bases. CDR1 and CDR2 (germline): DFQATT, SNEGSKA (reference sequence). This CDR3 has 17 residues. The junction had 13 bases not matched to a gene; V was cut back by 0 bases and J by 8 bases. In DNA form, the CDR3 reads TGCAGTGCTAGAGATATGGGACTAGCAGGTCGATCGGGGGAGCTGTTTTTT. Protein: CSARDMGLAGRSGELFF.

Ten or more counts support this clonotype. DNA for the CDR3: TGTGCCAGCAGTGAAACTACCCAGGTTGAAAAACTGTTTTTT. The encoded protein is CASSETTQVEKLFF. This chain links TRBV25-1 with TRBJ1-4; D unclear. Trimming pared 2 bases from V and 7 bases from J, leaving 11 bases between. The CDR3 totals 14 residues. Germline loops: CDR1 MGHDK, CDR2 SYGVNS. The full variable domain, its missing parts supplied by reference TRBV25-1 and TRBJ1-4, is EADIYQTPRYLVIGTGKKITLECSQTMGHDKMYWYQQDPGMELHLIHYSYGVNSTEKGDLSSESTVSRIRTEHFPLTLESARPSHTSQYLCASSETTQVEKLFFGSGTQLSVL.

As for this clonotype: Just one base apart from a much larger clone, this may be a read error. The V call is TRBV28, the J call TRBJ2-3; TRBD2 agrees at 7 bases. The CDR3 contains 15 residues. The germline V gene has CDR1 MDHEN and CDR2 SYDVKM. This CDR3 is CASSSPASGTDKQYF. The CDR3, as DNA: TGTGCCAGCAGTAGCCCTGCTAGCGGCACAGATAAGCAGTATTTT.

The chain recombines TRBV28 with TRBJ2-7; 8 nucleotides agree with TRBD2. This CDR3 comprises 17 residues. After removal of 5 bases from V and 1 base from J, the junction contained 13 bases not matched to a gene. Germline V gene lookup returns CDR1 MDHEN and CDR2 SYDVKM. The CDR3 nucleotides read TGTGCCAGCAGTCCGTCGGTTAGCGGGATGGGGTCCTACGAGCAGTACTTC. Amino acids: CASSPSVSGMGSYEQYF.

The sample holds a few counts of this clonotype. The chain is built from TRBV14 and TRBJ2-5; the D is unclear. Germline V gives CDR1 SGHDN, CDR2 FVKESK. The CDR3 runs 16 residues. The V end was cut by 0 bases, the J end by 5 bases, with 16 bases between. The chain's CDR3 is CASSQDRHLRWETQYF. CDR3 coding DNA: TGTGCCAGCAGCCAAGATAGGCACCTAAGGTGGGAGACCCAGTACTTC.

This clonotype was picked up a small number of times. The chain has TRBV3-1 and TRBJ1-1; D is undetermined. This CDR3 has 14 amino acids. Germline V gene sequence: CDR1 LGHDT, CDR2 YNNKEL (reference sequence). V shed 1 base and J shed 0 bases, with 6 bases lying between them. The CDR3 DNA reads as TGTGCCAGCAGCCAAGTCGCACTGAACACTGAAGCTTTCTTT. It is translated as CASSQVALNTEAFF.

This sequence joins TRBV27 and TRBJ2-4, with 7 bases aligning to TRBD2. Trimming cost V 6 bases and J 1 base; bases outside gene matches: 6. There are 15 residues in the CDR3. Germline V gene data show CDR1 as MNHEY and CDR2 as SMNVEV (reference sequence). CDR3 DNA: TGTGCCAGCAGGGACGGGGGGAAGGCCAAAAACATTCAGTACTTC. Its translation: CASRDGGKAKNIQYF.

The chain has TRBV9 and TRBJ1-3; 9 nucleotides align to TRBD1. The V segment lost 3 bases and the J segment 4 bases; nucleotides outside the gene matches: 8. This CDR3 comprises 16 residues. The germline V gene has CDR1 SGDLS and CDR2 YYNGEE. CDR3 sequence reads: CASSGRDRVLGNTIYF. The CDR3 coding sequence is TGTGCCAGCAGCGGCAGGGACAGGGTTCTCGGAAACACCATATATTTT.

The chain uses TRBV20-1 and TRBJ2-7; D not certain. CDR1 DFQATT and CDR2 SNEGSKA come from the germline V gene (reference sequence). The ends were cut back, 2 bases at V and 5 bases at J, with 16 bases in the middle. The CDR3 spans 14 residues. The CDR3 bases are TGCAGTGCTAGATTGTCGAATCTCTTGAACGAGCAGTACTTC. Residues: CSARLSNLLNEQYF.

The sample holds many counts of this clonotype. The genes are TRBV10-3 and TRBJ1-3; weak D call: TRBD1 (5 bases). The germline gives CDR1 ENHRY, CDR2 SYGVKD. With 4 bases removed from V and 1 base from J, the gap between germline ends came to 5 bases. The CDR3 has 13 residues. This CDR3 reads CAISAGSGNTIYF. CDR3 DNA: TGTGCCATCAGTGCAGGGTCTGGAAACACCATATATTTT.